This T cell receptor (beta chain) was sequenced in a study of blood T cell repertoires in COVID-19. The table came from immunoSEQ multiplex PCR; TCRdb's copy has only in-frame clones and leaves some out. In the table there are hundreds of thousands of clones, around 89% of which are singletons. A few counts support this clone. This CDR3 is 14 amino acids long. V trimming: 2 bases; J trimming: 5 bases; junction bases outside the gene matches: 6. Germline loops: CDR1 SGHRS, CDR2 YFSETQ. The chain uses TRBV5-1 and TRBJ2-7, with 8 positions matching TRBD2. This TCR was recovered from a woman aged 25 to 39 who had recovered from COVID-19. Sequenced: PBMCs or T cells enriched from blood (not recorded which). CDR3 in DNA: TGCGCCAGCAGCTTCCTCTGGCGGGAGGACGAGCAGTACTTC. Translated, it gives CASSFLWREDEQYF.